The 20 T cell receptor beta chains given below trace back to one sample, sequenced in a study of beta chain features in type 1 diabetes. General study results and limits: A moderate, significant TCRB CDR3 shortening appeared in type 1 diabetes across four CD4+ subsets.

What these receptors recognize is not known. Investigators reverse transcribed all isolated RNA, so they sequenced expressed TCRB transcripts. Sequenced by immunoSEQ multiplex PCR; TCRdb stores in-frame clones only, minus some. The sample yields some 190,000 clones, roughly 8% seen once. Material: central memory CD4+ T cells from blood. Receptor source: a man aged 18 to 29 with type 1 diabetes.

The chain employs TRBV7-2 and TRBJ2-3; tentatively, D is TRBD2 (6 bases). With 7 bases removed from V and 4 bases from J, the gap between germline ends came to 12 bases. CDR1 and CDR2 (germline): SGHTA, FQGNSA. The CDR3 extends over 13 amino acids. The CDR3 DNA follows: TGTGCCAGCAATACGTGGGGGGCAGATACGCAGTATTTT. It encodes CASNTWGADTQYF. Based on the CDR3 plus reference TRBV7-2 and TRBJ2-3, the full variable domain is GAGVSQSPSNKVTEKGKDVELRCDPISGHTALYWYRQSLGQGLEFLIYFQGNSAPDKSGLPSDRFSAERTGGSVSTLTIQRTQQEDSAVYLCASNTWGADTQYFGPGTRLTVL.

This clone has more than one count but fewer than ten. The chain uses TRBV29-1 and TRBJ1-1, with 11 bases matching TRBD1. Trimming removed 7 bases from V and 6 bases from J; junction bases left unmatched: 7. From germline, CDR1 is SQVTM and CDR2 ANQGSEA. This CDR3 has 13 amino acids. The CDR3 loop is CSGGTGGRAEAFF. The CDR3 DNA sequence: TGCAGCGGGGGGACAGGGGGTCGGGCTGAAGCTTTCTTT. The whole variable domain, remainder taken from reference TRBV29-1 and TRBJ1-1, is SAVISQKPSRDICQRGTSLTIQCQVDSQVTMMFWYRQQPGQSLTLIATANQGSEATYESGFVIDKFPISRPNLTFSTLTVSNMSPEDSSIYLCSGGTGGRAEAFFGQGTRLTVV.

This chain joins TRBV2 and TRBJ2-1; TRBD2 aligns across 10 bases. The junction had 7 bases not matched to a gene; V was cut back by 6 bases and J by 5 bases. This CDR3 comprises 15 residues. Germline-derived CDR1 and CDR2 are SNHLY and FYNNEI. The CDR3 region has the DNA TGTGCCAGCAGCCCGGGACTAGCGTTTAACAATGAGCAGTTCTTC. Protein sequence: CASSPGLAFNNEQFF.

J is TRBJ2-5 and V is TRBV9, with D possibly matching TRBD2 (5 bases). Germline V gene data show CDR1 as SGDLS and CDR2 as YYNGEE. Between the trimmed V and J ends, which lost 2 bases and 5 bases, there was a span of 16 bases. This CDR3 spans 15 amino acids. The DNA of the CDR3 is TGTGCCAGCAGCGTTTCTTGGACCTCGGGGGAGACCCAGTACTTC. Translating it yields CASSVSWTSGETQYF.

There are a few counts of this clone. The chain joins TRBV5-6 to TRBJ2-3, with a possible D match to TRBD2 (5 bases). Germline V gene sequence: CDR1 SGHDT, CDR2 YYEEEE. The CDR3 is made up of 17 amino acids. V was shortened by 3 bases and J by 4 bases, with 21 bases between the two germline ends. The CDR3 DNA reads TGTGCCAGCAGCTCAAAGAAGGACTTCCAAAGGGCAGATACGCAGTATTTT. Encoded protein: CASSSKKDFQRADTQYF.

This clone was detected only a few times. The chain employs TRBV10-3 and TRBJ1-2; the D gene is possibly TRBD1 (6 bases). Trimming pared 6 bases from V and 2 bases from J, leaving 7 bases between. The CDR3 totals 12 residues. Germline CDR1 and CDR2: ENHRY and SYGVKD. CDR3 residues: CAISTGNYGYTF. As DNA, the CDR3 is TGTGCCATCAGCACAGGGAACTATGGCTACACCTTC.

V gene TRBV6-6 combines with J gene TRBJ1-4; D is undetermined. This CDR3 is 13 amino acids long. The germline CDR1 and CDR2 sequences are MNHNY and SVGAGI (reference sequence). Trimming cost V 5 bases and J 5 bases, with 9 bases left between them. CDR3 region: CASSRGMNEKLFF. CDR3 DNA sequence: TGTGCCAGCAGTCGCGGGATGAATGAAAAACTGTTTTTT.

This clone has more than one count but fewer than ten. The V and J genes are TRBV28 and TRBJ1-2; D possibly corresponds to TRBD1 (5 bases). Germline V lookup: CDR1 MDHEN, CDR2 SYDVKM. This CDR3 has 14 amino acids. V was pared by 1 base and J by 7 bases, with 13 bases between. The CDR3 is CASSLSRDYAGYTF. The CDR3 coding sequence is TGTGCCAGCAGTTTATCCCGGGACTACGCTGGCTACACCTTC.

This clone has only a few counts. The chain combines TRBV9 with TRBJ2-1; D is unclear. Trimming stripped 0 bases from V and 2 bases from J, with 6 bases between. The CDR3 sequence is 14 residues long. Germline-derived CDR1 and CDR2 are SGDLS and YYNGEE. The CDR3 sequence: CASSVDTTYNEQFF. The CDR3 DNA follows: TGTGCCAGCAGCGTAGATACAACCTACAATGAGCAGTTCTTC.

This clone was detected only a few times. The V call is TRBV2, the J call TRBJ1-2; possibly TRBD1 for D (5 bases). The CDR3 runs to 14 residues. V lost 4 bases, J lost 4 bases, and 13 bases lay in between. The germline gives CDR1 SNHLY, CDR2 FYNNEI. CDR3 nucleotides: TGTGCCAGCAGTGTCGCGGGGGATTTCTATGGCTACACCTTC. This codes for CASSVAGDFYGYTF.

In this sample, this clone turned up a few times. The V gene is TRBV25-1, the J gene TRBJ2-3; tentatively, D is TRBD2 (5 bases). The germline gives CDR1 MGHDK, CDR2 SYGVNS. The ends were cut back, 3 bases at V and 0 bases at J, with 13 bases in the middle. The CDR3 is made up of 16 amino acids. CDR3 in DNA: TGTGCCAGCAGTGACTCCGGAGGCGCTAGCACAGATACGCAGTATTTT. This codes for CASSDSGGASTDTQYF.

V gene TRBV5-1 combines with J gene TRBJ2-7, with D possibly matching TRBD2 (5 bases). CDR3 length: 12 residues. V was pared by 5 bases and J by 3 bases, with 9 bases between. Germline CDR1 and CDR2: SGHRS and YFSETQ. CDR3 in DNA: TGCGCCAGCAGATCGGGAAACTACGAGCAGTACTTC. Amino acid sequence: CASRSGNYEQYF.

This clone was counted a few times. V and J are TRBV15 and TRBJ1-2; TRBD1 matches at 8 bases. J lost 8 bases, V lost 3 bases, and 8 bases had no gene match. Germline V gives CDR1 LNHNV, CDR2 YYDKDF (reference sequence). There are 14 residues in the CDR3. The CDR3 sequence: CATSRDRAQVGYTF. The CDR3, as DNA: TGTGCCACCAGCAGGGACAGGGCGCAGGTCGGCTACACCTTC.

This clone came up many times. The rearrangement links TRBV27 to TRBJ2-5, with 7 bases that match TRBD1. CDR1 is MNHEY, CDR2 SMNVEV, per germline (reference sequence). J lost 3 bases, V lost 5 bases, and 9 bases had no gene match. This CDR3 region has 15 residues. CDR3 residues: CASSPGDRIKETQYF. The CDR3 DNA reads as TGTGCCAGCAGTCCCGGGGACAGAATTAAAGAGACCCAGTACTTC.

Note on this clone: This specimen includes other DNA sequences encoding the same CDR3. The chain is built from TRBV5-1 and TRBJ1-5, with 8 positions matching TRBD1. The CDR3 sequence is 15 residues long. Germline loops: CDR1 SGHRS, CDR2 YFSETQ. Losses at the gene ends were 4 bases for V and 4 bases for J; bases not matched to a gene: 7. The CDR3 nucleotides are TGCGCCAGCAGCACCGACGGACAGGGAAATCAGCCCCAGCATTTT. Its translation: CASSTDGQGNQPQHF.

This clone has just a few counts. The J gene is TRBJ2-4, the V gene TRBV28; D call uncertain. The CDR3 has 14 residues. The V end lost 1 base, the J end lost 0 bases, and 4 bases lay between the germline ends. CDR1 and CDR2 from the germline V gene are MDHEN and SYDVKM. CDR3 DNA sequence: TGTGCCAGCAGTTTATCGAGAGCCAAAAACATTCAGTACTTC. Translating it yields CASSLSRAKNIQYF. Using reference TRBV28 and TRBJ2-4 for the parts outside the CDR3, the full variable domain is DVKVTQSSRYLVKRTGEKVFLECVQDMDHENMFWYRQDPGLGLRLIYFSYDVKMKEKGDIPEGYSVSREKKERFSLILESASTNQTSMYLCASSLSRAKNIQYFGAGTRLSVL.

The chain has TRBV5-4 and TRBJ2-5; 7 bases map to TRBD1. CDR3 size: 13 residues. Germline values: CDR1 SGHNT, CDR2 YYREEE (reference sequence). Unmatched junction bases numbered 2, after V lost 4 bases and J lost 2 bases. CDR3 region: CASSRDRQETQYF. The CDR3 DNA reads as TGTGCCAGCAGCCGGGACAGACAAGAGACCCAGTACTTC. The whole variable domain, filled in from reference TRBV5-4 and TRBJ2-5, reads ETGVTQSPTHLIKTRGQQVTLRCSSQSGHNTVSWYQQALGQGPQFIFQYYREEENGRGNFPPRFSGLQFPNYSSELNVNALELDDSALYLCASSRDRQETQYFGPGTRLLVL.

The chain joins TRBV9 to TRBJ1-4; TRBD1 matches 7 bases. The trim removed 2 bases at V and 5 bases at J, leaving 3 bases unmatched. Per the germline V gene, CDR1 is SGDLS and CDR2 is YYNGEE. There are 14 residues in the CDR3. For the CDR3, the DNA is TGTGCCAGCAGCGTGGAGGACAGGAATGAAAAACTGTTTTTT. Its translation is CASSVEDRNEKLFF.

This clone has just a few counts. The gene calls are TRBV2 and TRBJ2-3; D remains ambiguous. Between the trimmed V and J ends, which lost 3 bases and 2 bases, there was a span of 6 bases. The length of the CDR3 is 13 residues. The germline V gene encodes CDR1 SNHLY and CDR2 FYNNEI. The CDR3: CASSDAVTDTQYF. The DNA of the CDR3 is TGTGCCAGCAGTGACGCGGTCACAGATACGCAGTATTTT.

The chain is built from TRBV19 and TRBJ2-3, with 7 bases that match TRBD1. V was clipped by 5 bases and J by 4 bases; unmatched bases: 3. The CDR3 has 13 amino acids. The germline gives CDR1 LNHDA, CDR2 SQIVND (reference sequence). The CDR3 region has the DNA TGTGCCAGTAGTCAACAGGGGCCAGATACGCAGTATTTT. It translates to CASSQQGPDTQYF. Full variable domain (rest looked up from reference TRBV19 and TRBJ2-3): DGGITQSPKYLFRKEGQNVTLSCEQNLNHDAMYWYRQDPGQGLRLIYYSQIVNDFQKGDIAEGYSVSREKKESFPLTVTSAQKNPTAFYLCASSQQGPDTQYFGPGTRLTVL.